The TCR beta chain described here comes from a study of shared clonotypes between healthy human individuals (dated by TCRdb to 2020 to 2021). Background on the whole study: The cohort included a few men and two women between 18 and 49 years of age. Per donor, leukapheresis produced somewhere between about 0.94 and 9 billion PBMCs. To estimate repertoire size and how much clonotype sharing occurs between individuals, the study deeply sequenced the blood TCR repertoires of about five healthy adults. For each donor, three plates each were used for CD4 naive and CD4 memory, two plates were used for CD8 naive, and one plate was used for CD8 memory. To increase sequencing depth and limit assay-specific biases, different laboratories used diverse techniques to prepare libraries and sequence TCR repertoires.

The paper's findings and limits, for the study overall: Sampling was restricted to blood, and TCR repertoires in tissues likely differ from the TCR repertoires found in blood. Pairwise subsampling led to the expectation that sequencing depth would affect the degree of clonotype sharing among donors. Sharing across a few donors was observed for 5% to 6.5% of naive CD4, less than 4% of naive CD8, 2% to 2.5% of memory CD4, and roughly 0.43% of memory CD8 clonotypes. Estimated clonotype richness was generally larger for naive than for memory subsets. Because the study included only a small number of donors, the genetic and exposure-history diversity represented was limited. Compared with non-shared clonotypes, the clonotypes found in all four sorted-subset donors had higher generation probabilities. Even with the large sequencing depth, rarefaction of the sorted-subset datasets indicated that sequencing was incomplete.

Using the deep immunoSEQ assay, multiplex PCR amplified TCR CDR3 regions from genomic DNA. For each cell subset, the extracted genomic DNA was distributed evenly across all wells of several immunoSEQ 96-well plates, and each plate served as one replicate. For sorted subsets, each replicate PCR was loaded with 200 ng genomic DNA, equivalent to about 30,000 T cell genomes. Purified libraries were measured with a Qubit 3.0 fluorometer, size-checked on a Bioanalyzer 2100, and measured again with the KAPA Library Quantification kit. A separate single-read 150-cycle Illumina NextSeq 550 flow cell was used to sequence each immunoSEQ 96-well plate. Per the authors' processing: Because the immunoSEQ output included only junctional sequences and no quality scores, the filtering could not be the same as the filtering used for full-length reads. To assign V/J genes and CDR3, sequences were annotated using PyIR, a Python wrapper for IgBLAST v1.9, with IMGT germline references. Any read was removed if the V/J assignment was weak (E-value above 1e-6), the CDR3 was missing, or the read contained stop codons, out-of-frame junctions, or ambiguous translated residues. V3J clonotypes were defined as sequences sharing the same inferred V gene, J gene, and CDR3 amino acid sequence. Percentage overlap between repertoires was computed as shared unique clonotypes divided by the size of the smaller repertoire. Richness of each repertoire was evaluated using RTK rarefaction, the Chao1 estimator, and Recon v2.1 estimates of unobserved clonotypes. For all TCRbeta clonotypes obtained by the gDNA method from four donors, generation probabilities were computed with OLGA. TCRdb retrieved this table from immuneACCESS and kept in-frame rearrangements only. Not all clones are present; in checked studies, unresolved V genes account for under half, and no reason is known for the remainder. Clonal size and the V and J genes are those of that table, whereas D and trimming came from the DNA. The sample has roughly 2.2 million clones on record, more than 80% of them singletons. The top ten clones comprise under 0.45% of the sample.

Healthy HIV-negative adults with no recently reported acute infections or vaccinations were included as donors. Every donor was a Caucasian adult residing in Nashville, Tennessee, USA. Magnetic negative selection was used to enrich CD4+ T cells, after which naive cells were positively selected on CD45RA and the negative fraction became the memory subset. Blood was obtained by leukapheresis, after which PBMCs were separated by Ficoll-Histopaque density gradient centrifugation and cryopreserved in liquid nitrogen vapor phase. Analytical flow cytometry was used to check the purity and quantity of each magnetically sorted T cell population. Each sorted fraction had its genomic DNA isolated and then quantified by UV absorbance on a Nanodrop 2000c. CDR3 length: 16 amino acids, cysteine to phenylalanine. Just the 48-base CDR3 DNA is kept, in frame starting at base 1. Based on the germline V gene, the CDR1 and CDR2 sequences are SGHRS and YFSETQ. Cut back by 0 bases and 2 bases, the V and J ends lie 12 bases apart.

With regard to this clone: It has no known antigen specificity. Qualities for individual bases were not recorded, and no much larger clone is one base off.

The TCR was taken from a man younger than 30 in good health. Some clones in this sample may be carry-over from other donors' samples. Sequencing was performed on naive CD4+ T cells from PBMCs. The sample's cell subset or site label is to be understood as: CD45RA+ positively selected. The chain uses TRBV5-1 and TRBJ2-4, with no D gene named confidently. The DNA sequence follows: TGCGCCAGCAGCTTGGCCGAAGAGGCCCCCAAAAACATTCAGTACTTC. This is translated as CASSLAEEAPKNIQYF.